The T cell receptor (beta chain) under discussion was sequenced for a study of metastatic and nonmetastatic thyroid tumors. This clone was counted many times. No treatment of any kind had been given to any patient before thyroid surgery. TCRdb used MiXCR to call clones anew from the PCR reads. This table has under 30,000 clones, around 20% appearing once. Germline assignment: CDR1 SGHKS and CDR2 YYEKEE (reference sequence). V dropped 4 bases and J dropped 1; count of bases not matched to a gene: 3. The length of the CDR3 is 14 residues. The chain employs TRBV5-5 and TRBJ2-7; 9 bases fit TRBD2. Sequencing was done on a sample of blood. The origin of this receptor is a male donor with papillary thyroid cancer or a benign thyroid nodule (not recorded which). Some clones in this sample may be carry-over from other donors' samples. For the CDR3, the DNA is TGTGCCAGCAGCGGGGCGGGGGGGTCCTACGAGCAGTACTTC. It translates to CASSGAGGSYEQYF.